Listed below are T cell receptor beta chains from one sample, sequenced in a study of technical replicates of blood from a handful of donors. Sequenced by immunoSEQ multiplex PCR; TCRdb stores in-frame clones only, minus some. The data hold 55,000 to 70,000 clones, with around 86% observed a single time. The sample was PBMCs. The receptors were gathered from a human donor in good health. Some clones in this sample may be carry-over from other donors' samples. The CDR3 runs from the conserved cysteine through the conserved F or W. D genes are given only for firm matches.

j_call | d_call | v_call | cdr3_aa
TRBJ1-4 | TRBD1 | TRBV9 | CASSPRTGAGGEKLFF
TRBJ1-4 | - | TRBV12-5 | CASGLGGHLATNEKLFF
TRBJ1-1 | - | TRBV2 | CASSRGADTEAFF
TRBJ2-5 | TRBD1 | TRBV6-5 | CASSNQGDQETQYF
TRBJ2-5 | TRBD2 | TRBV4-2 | CASSHRTSGETQYF
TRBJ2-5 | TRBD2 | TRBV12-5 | CASGFMGGETQYF
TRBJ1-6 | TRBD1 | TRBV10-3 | CAVRPGQGSPLHF
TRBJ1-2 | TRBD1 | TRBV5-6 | CASSLVRGQGNYGYTF
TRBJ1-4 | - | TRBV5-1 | CASNDGGAGNEKLFF
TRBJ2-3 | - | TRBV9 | CASSRTTTYGDTQYF
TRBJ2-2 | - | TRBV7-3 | CASSFGHLTGELFF
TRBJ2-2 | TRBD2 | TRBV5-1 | CASSLQLAGNTGELFF
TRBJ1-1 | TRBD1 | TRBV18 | CASSPGQGIPEAFF
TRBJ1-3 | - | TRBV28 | CASSPPGLGVESTIYF
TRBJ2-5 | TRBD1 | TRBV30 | CAWSSGQGRQETQYF
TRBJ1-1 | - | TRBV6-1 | CASSEAWRGTEAFF
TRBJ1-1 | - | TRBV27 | CASSWAPDTEAFF
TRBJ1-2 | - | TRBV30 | CAWNIREAAGYTF
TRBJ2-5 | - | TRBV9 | CASSLMGGQETQYF
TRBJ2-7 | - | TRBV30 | CAWREGGIIPEQYF
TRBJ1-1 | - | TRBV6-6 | CASSLAGNTEAFF
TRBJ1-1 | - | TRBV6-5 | CASSQETGEAFF
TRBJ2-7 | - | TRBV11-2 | CASSSGRGLDSYEQYF
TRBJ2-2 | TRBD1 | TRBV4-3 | CASSQTNYRGWNTGELFF
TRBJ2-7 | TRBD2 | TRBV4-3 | CASSQDQRGSYEQYF
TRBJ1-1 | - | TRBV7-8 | CASSLGRGSLAFF
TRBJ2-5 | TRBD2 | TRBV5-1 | CASSIGTSGETQYF
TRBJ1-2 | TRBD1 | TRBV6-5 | CASSSRTGMGYGYTF
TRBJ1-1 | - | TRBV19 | CASRPRGITEAFF
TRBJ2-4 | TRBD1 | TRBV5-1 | CASSLGHTGQGSDIQYF
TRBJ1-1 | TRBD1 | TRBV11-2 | CASSSPHAGQGGGAFF
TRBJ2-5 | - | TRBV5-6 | CASSLAVMSVGTQYF
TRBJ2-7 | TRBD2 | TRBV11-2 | CASSLGGPGLAGNEQYF
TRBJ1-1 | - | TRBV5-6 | CASSIGNFNRAFF
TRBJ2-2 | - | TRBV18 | CASSPGGELFF
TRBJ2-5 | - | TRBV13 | CASSLGGEETQYF
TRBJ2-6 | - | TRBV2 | CASLIGGTLGANVLTF
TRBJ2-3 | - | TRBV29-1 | CSLPQGPDTQYF
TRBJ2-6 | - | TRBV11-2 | CASSALPSSGANVLTF
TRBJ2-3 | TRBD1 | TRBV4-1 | CASSQAGGLTTDTQYF
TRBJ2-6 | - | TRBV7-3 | CASSTRGANVLTF
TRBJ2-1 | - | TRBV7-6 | CASSSPRGFKSYNEQFF
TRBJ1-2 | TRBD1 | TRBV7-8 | CASRRQGAEGYTF
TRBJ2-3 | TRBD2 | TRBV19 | CASSSGLAGSYTDTQYF
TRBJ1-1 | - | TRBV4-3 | CASSQDRGITEAFF
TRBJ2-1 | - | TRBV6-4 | CASSDSISSSYNEQFF
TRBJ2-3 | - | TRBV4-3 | CASSRAIGTDTQYF
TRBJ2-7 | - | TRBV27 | CASSTRGEQYF
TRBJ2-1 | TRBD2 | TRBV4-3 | CASSLRLAGDEQFF
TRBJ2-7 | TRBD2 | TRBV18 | CASSPGLAGEYEQYF